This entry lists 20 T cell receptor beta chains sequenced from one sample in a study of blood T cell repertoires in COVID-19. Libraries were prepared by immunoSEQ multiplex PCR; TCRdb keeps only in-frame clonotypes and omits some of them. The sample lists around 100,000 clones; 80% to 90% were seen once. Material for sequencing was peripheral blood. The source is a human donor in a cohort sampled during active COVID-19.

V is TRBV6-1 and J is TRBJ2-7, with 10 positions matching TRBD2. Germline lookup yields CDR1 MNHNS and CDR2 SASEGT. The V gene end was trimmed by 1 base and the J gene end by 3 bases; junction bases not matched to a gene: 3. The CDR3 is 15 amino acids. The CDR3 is CASSEGLAGVYEQYF. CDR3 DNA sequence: TGTGCCAGCAGTGAAGGGCTAGCGGGAGTCTACGAGCAGTACTTC.

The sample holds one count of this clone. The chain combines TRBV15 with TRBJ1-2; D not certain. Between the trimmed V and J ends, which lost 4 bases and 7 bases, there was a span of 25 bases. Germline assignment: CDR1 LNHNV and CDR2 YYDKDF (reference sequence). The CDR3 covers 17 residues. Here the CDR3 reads CATSIGAGNLLSGGYTF. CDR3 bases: TGTGCCACCAGCATAGGAGCGGGCAACCTCCTATCGGGTGGCTACACCTTC.

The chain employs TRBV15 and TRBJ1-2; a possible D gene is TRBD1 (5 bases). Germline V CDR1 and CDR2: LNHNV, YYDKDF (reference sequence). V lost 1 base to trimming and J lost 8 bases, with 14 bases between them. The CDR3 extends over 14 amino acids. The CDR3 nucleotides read TGTGCCACCAGCAGAGCCGAGCCAGGGCCGGGCTACACCTTC. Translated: CATSRAEPGPGYTF.

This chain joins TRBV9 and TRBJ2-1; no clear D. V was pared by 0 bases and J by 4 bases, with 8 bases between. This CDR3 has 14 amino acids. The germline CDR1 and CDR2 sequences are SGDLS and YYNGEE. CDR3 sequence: CASSVVSSYNEQFF. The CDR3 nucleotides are TGTGCCAGCAGCGTAGTTTCCAGTTACAATGAGCAGTTCTTC.

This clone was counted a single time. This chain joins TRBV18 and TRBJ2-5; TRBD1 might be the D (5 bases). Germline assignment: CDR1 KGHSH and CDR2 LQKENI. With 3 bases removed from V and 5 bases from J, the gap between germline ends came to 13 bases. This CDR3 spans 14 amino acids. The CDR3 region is CASSPRAGMETQYF. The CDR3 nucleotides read TGTGCCAGCTCACCTCGGGCAGGGATGGAGACCCAGTACTTC. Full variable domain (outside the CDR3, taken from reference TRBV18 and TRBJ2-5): NAGVMQNPRHLVRRRGQEARLRCSPMKGHSHVYWYRQLPEEGLKFMVYLQKENIIDESGMPKERFSAEFPKEGPSILRIQQVVRGDSAAYFCASSPRAGMETQYFGPGTRLLVL.

The CDR3 region has the DNA TGTGCCAGTAGTAAGGGACTAGCGGGAAGGGAAGAGACCCAGTACTTC. It codes for CASSKGLAGREETQYF. The V gene is TRBV19, the J gene TRBJ2-5, with 13 positions matching TRBD2. The CDR3 sequence is 16 residues long. Trimming cost V 4 bases and J 3 bases; bases outside gene matches: 5. Germline CDR1 LNHDA, CDR2 SQIVND (reference sequence).

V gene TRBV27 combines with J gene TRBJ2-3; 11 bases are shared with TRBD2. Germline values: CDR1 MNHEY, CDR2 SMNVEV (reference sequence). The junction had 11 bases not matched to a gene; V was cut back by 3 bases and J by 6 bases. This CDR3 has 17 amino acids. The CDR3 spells CASSFLAGGSRVDTQYF. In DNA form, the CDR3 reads TGTGCCAGCAGTTTCCTAGCGGGAGGCTCCCGAGTGGATACGCAGTATTTT.

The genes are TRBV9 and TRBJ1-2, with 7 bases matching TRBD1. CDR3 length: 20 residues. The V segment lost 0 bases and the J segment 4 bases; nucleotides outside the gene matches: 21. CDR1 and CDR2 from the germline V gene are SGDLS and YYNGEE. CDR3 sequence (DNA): TGTGCCAGCAGCGTAGCGCCGGGACAGAAGAGTACGGGGCAGGGCTATGGCTACACCTTC. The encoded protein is CASSVAPGQKSTGQGYGYTF.

The chain's CDR3 is CAWSPTGTGARRGYTF. CDR3 in DNA: TGTGCCTGGAGTCCAACCGGGACAGGGGCCCGGCGTGGCTACACCTTC. This rearrangement joins TRBV30 to TRBJ1-2; 10 bases match TRBD1. CDR1 GTSNPN and CDR2 SVGIG come from the germline V gene (reference sequence). After removal of 2 bases from V and 7 bases from J, the junction contained 13 bases not matched to a gene. The CDR3 totals 16 residues. The complete variable domain, with remaining parts taken from reference TRBV30 and TRBJ1-2, reads SQTIHQWPATLVQPVGSPLSLECTVEGTSNPNLYWYRQAAGRGLQLLFYSVGIGQISSEVPQNLSASRPQDRQFILSSKKLLLSDSGFYLCAWSPTGTGARRGYTFGSGTRLTVV.

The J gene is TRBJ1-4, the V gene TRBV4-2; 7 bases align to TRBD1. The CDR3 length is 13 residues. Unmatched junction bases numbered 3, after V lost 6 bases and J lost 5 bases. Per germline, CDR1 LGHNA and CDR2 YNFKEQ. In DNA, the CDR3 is TGTGCCAGCAGGCGGACAGGAAATGAAAAACTGTTTTTT. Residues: CASRRTGNEKLFF.

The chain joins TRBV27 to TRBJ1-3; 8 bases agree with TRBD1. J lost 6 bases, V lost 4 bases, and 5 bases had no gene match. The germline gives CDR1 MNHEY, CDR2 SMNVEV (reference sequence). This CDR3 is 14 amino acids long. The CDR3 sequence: CASSSDREVNTIYF. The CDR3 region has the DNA TGTGCCAGCAGTTCGGACAGGGAGGTAAACACCATATATTTT.

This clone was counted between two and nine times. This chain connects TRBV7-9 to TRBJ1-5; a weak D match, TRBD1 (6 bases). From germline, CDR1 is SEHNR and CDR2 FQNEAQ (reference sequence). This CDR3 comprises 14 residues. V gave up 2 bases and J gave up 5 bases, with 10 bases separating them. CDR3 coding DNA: TGTGCCAGCAGCTTAACAGGGTGGGATCAGCCCCAGCATTTT. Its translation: CASSLTGWDQPQHF.

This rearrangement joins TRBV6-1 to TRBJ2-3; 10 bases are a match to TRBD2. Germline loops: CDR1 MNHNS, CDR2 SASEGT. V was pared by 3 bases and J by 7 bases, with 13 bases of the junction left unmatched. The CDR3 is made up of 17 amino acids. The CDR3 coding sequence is TGTGCCAGCAGTGATTCCCCGACTAGCGGGTTCAGATATACGCAGTATTTT. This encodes CASSDSPTSGFRYTQYF.

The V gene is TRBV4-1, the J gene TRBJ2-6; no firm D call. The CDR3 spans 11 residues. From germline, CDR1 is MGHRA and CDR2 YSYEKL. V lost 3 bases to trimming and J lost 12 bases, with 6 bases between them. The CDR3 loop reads CASSQVGVLTF. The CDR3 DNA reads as TGCGCCAGCAGCCAGGTCGGCGTCCTGACTTTC.

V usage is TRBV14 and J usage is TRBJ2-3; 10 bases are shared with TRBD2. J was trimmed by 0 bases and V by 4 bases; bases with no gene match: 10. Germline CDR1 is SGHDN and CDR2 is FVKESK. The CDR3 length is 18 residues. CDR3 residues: CASSPRTSGGTSTDTQYF. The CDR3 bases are TGTGCCAGCAGCCCGCGGACTAGCGGAGGCACTAGCACAGATACGCAGTATTTT.

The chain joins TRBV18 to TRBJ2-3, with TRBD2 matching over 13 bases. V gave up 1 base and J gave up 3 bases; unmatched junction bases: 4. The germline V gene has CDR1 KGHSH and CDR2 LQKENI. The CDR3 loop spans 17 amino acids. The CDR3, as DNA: TGTGCCAGCTCACCACGGACTAGCGGGAGAGGGACAGATACGCAGTATTTT. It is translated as CASSPRTSGRGTDTQYF.

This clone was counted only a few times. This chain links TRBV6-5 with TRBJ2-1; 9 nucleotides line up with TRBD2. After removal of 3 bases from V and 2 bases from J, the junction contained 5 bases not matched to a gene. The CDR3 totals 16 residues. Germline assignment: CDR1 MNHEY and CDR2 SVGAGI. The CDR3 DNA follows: TGTGCCAGCAGTTATCGGGGCGGGAGGGCCTACAATGAGCAGTTCTTC. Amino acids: CASSYRGGRAYNEQFF.

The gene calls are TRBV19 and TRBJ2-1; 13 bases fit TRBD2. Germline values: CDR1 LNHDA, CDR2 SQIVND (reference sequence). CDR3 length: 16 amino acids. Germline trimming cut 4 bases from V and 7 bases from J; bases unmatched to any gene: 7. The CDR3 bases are TGTGCCAGTAGTAAAACTAGCGGGAGGGCGGCAAATGAGCAGTTCTTC. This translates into CASSKTSGRAANEQFF.

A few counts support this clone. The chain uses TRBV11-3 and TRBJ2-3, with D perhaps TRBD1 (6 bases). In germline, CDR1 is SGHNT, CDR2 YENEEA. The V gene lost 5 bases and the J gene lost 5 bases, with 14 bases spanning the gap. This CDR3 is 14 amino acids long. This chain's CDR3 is CASSRRGTIDTQYF. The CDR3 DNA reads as TGTGCCAGCAGCCGCAGGGGCACGATAGATACGCAGTATTTT.

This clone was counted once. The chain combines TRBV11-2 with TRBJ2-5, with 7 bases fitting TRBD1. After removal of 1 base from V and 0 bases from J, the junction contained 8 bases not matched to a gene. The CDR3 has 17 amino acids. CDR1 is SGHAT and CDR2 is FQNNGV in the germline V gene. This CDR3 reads CASSLGKDRRYQETQYF. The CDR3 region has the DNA TGTGCCAGCAGCTTAGGGAAGGACAGGAGGTACCAAGAGACCCAGTACTTC.